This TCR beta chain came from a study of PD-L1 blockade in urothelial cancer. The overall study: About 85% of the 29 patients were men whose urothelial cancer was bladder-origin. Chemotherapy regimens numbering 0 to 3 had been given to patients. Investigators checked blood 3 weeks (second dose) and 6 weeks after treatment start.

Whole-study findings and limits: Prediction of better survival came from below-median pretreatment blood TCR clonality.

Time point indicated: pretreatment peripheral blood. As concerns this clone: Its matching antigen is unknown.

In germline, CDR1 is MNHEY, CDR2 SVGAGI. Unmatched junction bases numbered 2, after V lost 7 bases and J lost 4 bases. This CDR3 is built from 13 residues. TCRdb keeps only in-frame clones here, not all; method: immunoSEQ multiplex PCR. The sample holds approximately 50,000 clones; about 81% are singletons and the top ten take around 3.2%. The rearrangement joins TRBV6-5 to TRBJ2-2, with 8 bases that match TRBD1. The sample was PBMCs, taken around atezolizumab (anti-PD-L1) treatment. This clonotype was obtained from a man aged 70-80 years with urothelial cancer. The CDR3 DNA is TGTGCCAGCAACAGGGGGGCCACCGGGGAGCTGTTTTTT. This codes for CASNRGATGELFF.